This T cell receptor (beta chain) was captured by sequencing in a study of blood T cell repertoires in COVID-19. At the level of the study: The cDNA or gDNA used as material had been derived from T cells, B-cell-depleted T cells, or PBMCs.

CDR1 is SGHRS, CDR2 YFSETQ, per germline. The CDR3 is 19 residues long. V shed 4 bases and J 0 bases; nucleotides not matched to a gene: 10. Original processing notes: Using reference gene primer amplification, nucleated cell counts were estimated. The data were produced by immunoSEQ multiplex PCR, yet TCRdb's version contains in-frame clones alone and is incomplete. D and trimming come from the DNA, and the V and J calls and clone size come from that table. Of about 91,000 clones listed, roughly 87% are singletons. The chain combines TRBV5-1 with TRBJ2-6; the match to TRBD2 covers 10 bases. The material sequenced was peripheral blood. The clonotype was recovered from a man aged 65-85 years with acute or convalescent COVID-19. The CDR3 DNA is TGCGCCAGCAGCCATTCGCCTATAGCGGGGGGCTCTGGGGCCAACGTCCTGACTTTC. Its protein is CASSHSPIAGGSGANVLTF.